The 32 T cell receptor beta chains reported below all come from one sample, sequenced in a study of T cell responses to AZD1222 COVID-19 vaccine. The repertoire was sequenced with immunoSEQ multiplex PCR; TCRdb's copy has only in-frame clones and lacks some. The sample yields around 100,000 clones, 85% seen once. Sequenced here: peripheral blood, sampled 28 days after the second AZD1222 dose. Receptors were obtained from an adult who received the AZD1222 COVID-19 vaccine.

V usage is TRBV7-3 and J usage is TRBJ2-6; tentative D call: TRBD1 (6 bases). The V end lost 8 bases, the J end lost 2 bases, and 13 bases lay between the germline ends. There are 15 residues in the CDR3. Germline V gene data show CDR1 as SGHTA and CDR2 as FQGTGA. The CDR3 sequence is CASGGTHPGANVLTF. The CDR3 DNA sequence: TGTGCCAGCGGGGGCACGCACCCTGGGGCCAACGTCCTGACTTTC.

The gene calls are TRBV5-1 and TRBJ2-5; the match to TRBD2 covers 9 bases. The junction had 2 bases not matched to a gene; V was cut back by 3 bases and J by 2 bases. Germline V CDR1 and CDR2: SGHRS, YFSETQ. This CDR3 is 14 amino acids long. This CDR3 reads CASSSGLAQETQYF. DNA of the CDR3: TGCGCCAGCAGCTCGGGACTAGCACAAGAGACCCAGTACTTC.

V and J are TRBV6-5 and TRBJ1-3, with a weak D call TRBD1 (5 bases). The CDR3 loop spans 14 amino acids. The V end lost 5 bases, the J end lost 4 bases, and 12 bases lay between the germline ends. Germline CDR1 reads MNHEY; CDR2 reads SVGAGI. CDR3 coding DNA: TGTGCCAGCAGTATAGTTCAGGGAGGAAACACCATATATTTT. This gives the protein CASSIVQGGNTIYF.

This rearrangement joins TRBV5-1 to TRBJ1-5, with TRBD1 as a possible D gene (5 bases). Germline V gene data show CDR1 as SGHRS and CDR2 as YFSETQ. The CDR3 totals 13 residues. Trimming took 4 bases from V and 4 from J, leaving 9 bases between them. The CDR3: CASSIGVNQPQHF. In DNA form, the CDR3 reads TGCGCCAGCAGCATAGGGGTAAATCAGCCCCAGCATTTT.

The V call is TRBV5-4, the J call TRBJ1-4, with TRBD1 identical over 9 bases. Losses at the gene ends were 0 bases for V and 7 bases for J; bases not matched to a gene: 4. This CDR3 region has 15 residues. CDR1 is SGHNT and CDR2 is YYREEE in the germline V gene (reference sequence). The CDR3 reads CASSLDGTGSEKLFF. Written as DNA, the CDR3 is TGTGCCAGCAGCTTGGATGGGACAGGGAGTGAAAAACTGTTTTTT.

This clone showed up just once. This chain links TRBV19 with TRBJ2-3; TRBD2 matches at 7 bases. J was trimmed by 3 bases and V by 3 bases; bases with no gene match: 6. Germline lookup yields CDR1 LNHDA and CDR2 SQIVND (reference sequence). This CDR3 has 15 residues. CDR3: CASSILLGGTDTQYF. CDR3 sequence (DNA): TGTGCCAGTAGTATTTTATTGGGGGGGACAGATACGCAGTATTTT.

The chain joins TRBV7-2 to TRBJ2-5, with TRBD2 matching 8 bases. Germline V gives CDR1 SGHTA, CDR2 FQGNSA. CDR3 length equals 14 residues. The V segment lost 8 bases and the J segment 5 bases; nucleotides outside the gene matches: 10. The DNA of the CDR3 is TGTGCCAGCGCCGAAAGCGGGAGTGGCGAGACCCAGTACTTC. Translating it yields CASAESGSGETQYF.

The genes are TRBV5-1 and TRBJ2-4; D possibly matches TRBD1 or TRBD2 (6 bases each). The germline V gene encodes CDR1 SGHRS and CDR2 YFSETQ. This CDR3 is built from 14 residues. V was shortened by 4 bases and J by 7 bases, with 15 bases between the two germline ends. CDR3 residues: CASSREGGPNIQYF. The CDR3 coding sequence is TGCGCCAGCAGCCGCGAGGGGGGTCCCAACATTCAGTACTTC.

The chain recombines TRBV5-6 with TRBJ2-7; tentatively, D is TRBD1 (5 bases). Deletions cut 6 bases from V and 0 bases from J, with 13 bases between. Per germline, CDR1 SGHDT and CDR2 YYEEEE. This CDR3 region has 14 residues. The CDR3 DNA reads TGTGCCAGCACCGACGGCAGGGCCTCCTACGAGCAGTACTTC. Amino acid sequence: CASTDGRASYEQYF.

The V and J genes are TRBV27 and TRBJ2-1, with 9 bases aligning to TRBD2. CDR3 length: 15 amino acids. In germline, CDR1 is MNHEY, CDR2 SMNVEV (reference sequence). J lost 6 bases, V lost 5 bases, and 8 bases had no gene match. This chain's CDR3 is CASSPLAGSGNEQFF. The CDR3 coding sequence is TGTGCCAGCAGTCCCCTAGCGGGAAGCGGCAATGAGCAGTTCTTC.

The gene calls are TRBV28 and TRBJ2-7, with D maybe TRBD1 (6 bases). Trimming removed 6 bases at V and 1 base at J, with 16 bases between. CDR3 size: 15 residues. Germline CDR1 MDHEN, CDR2 SYDVKM. The CDR3 spells CASRLDRSSSYEQYF. Here the CDR3 DNA reads TGTGCCAGCAGACTAGACAGGTCCAGTTCCTACGAGCAGTACTTC.

The genes are TRBV27 and TRBJ1-3; D is uncertain. The V gene lost 4 bases and the J gene lost 4 bases, with 11 bases spanning the gap. CDR3 length: 14 amino acids. CDR1 and CDR2 from the germline V gene are MNHEY and SMNVEV (reference sequence). CDR3 DNA: TGTGCCAGCAGTTGGACTTTCCACGGAAACACCATATATTTT. Amino acid sequence: CASSWTFHGNTIYF.

The gene calls are TRBV21-1 and TRBJ1-5. TRBV21-1 is described as a pseudogene. The CDR3 length is 15 residues. CDR3 nucleotides: TGTGCCAGCAGCAAAGTTGGGGTAGGGCTTCAGCCCCAGCATTTT. It specifies CASSKVGVGLQPQHF.

The chain has TRBV9 and TRBJ2-1; the match to TRBD2 covers 9 bases. The CDR3 is made up of 18 amino acids. The trim removed 3 bases at V and 0 bases at J, leaving 10 bases unmatched. Germline CDR1 is SGDLS and CDR2 is YYNGEE. In DNA form, the CDR3 reads TGTGCCAGCAGCGCCCCCGTGAGCGGGGGGAGCTCCTACAATGAGCAGTTCTTC. This encodes CASSAPVSGGSSYNEQFF.

CDR3 coding DNA: TGTGCCAGCAGCTTGGAGGGACAGCCGGAGGGAAACACCATATATTTT. This gives the protein CASSLEGQPEGNTIYF. The chain employs TRBV5-8 and TRBJ1-3; 7 positions agree with TRBD1. J was trimmed by 4 bases and V by 0 bases; bases with no gene match: 7. Germline lookup yields CDR1 SGHTS and CDR2 YDEGEE. The CDR3 is 16 residues long.

The V call is TRBV14, the J call TRBJ2-7; TRBD2 aligns across 14 bases. Germline loops: CDR1 SGHDN, CDR2 FVKESK. This CDR3 spans 16 amino acids. After removal of 1 base from V and 8 bases from J, the junction contained 7 bases not matched to a gene. DNA of the CDR3: TGTGCCAGCAGCCAAGGCCCGGGACTAGCGGGAGTACAGCAGTACTTC. It encodes CASSQGPGLAGVQQYF.

The J gene is TRBJ2-4, the V gene TRBV2; tentatively, D is TRBD1 (5 bases). Germline assignment: CDR1 SNHLY and CDR2 FYNNEI. The CDR3 is 13 residues long. Trimming shortened V by 3 bases and J by 6 bases, and 9 bases separated the two germline ends. The CDR3 nucleotides read TGTGCCAGCAGTGACAGGGCGCGAAACATTCAGTACTTC. Protein product: CASSDRARNIQYF.

The J gene is TRBJ1-3, the V gene TRBV18; D is unresolved. Germline V CDR1 and CDR2: KGHSH, LQKENI. This CDR3 comprises 12 residues. V lost 3 bases to trimming and J lost 4 bases, with 4 bases between them. The CDR3 sequence: CASSPSGNTIYF. The CDR3 DNA sequence: TGTGCCAGCTCACCGAGCGGAAACACCATATATTTT.

In its sample, this clone was seen once. The chain recombines TRBV2 with TRBJ1-2; tentatively, D is TRBD1 (6 bases). Trimming removed 3 bases from V and 3 bases from J, with 11 bases in between. Germline lookup yields CDR1 SNHLY and CDR2 FYNNEI. The CDR3 sequence is 14 residues long. CDR3 bases: TGTGCCAGCAGTGAGGGGGCGGCGGACTATGGCTACACCTTC. Residues: CASSEGAADYGYTF.

This clone occurred a few times. The rearrangement joins TRBV6-6 to TRBJ2-2; TRBD1 is a possible D gene (6 bases). This CDR3 is 16 amino acids long. In germline, CDR1 is MNHNY, CDR2 SVGAGI (reference sequence). V lost 0 bases and J lost 5, with 13 bases in between. The CDR3 region has the DNA TGTGCCAGCAGTTACTCGAGCGGCAGGGGTACCGGGGAGCTGTTTTTT. Protein product: CASSYSSGRGTGELFF.

This chain connects TRBV5-4 to TRBJ1-5, with unresolved D. Per the germline V gene, CDR1 is SGHNT and CDR2 is YYREEE (reference sequence). The CDR3 length is 12 residues. Trimming pared 3 bases from V and 3 bases from J, leaving 4 bases between. CDR3 amino acids: CASSSPNQPQHF. The DNA of the CDR3 is TGTGCCAGCAGCTCCCCCAATCAGCCCCAGCATTTT.

This chain joins TRBV18 and TRBJ1-6; perhaps TRBD1 as D (5 bases). CDR1 and CDR2 from the germline V gene are KGHSH and LQKENI. Trimming removed 3 bases at V and 6 bases at J, with 15 bases between. This CDR3 is built from 16 residues. DNA for the CDR3: TGTGCCAGCTCACCGATATCCCGCGGGGCTAATTCACCCCTCCACTTT. Amino acids: CASSPISRGANSPLHF.

The CDR3 bases are TGTGCCAGCAGCGCGGGGGGCGCCCCTGGAAACACCATATATTTT. It codes for CASSAGGAPGNTIYF. V and J are TRBV6-5 and TRBJ1-3; maybe TRBD1 (6 bases). The germline V and J ends were trimmed by 6 bases and 2 bases, with 14 bases remaining between them. Germline V lookup: CDR1 MNHEY, CDR2 SVGAGI. The length of the CDR3 is 15 residues.

This chain links TRBV11-2 with TRBJ2-1; 8 nucleotides line up with TRBD2. Germline loops: CDR1 SGHAT, CDR2 FQNNGV. The CDR3 sequence is 17 residues long. V dropped 5 bases and J dropped 6; count of bases not matched to a gene: 15. The CDR3 here is CASSPVVRAGGSNEQFF. CDR3 nucleotides: TGTGCCAGCAGCCCAGTGGTCCGGGCGGGAGGAAGCAATGAGCAGTTCTTC.

This chain uses TRBV7-6 with TRBJ2-7, with TRBD1 as a possible D gene (6 bases). CDR3 length equals 16 residues. Germline lookup yields CDR1 SGHVS and CDR2 FNYEAQ. V was clipped by 1 base and J by 6 bases, with 19 bases between them. The CDR3 coding sequence is TGTGCCAGCAGCTTAGTCTCAGCGGCAGGGGTGGTCGAGCAGTACTTC. It is translated as CASSLVSAAGVVEQYF.

The genes are TRBV9 and TRBJ2-2; the D gene is possibly TRBD1 (6 bases). The CDR3 spans 16 residues. The germline V gene encodes CDR1 SGDLS and CDR2 YYNGEE. The V and J ends lost 4 bases and 0 bases respectively, with 13 bases between them. The DNA for the CDR3 is TGTGCCAGCAGCCCAGGACAGTTTTCGAACACCGGGGAGCTGTTTTTT. Translating it yields CASSPGQFSNTGELFF. The complete variable domain, with remaining parts taken from reference TRBV9 and TRBJ2-2, reads DSGVTQTPKHLITATGQRVTLRCSPRSGDLSVYWYQQSLDQGLQFLIQYYNGEERAKGNILERFSAQQFPDLHSELNLSSLELGDSALYFCASSPGQFSNTGELFFGEGSRLTVL.

The V and J genes are TRBV9 and TRBJ2-3; the match to TRBD2 covers 11 bases. The CDR3 is 16 residues long. Per germline, CDR1 SGDLS and CDR2 YYNGEE. J was trimmed by 2 bases and V by 4 bases; bases with no gene match: 6. CDR3 residues: CASSPGTSGFTDTQYF. The CDR3 DNA follows: TGTGCCAGCAGCCCTGGGACTAGCGGCTTCACAGATACGCAGTATTTT.

The chain employs TRBV19 and TRBJ2-7; a possible D gene is TRBD1 (5 bases). Germline V lookup: CDR1 LNHDA, CDR2 SQIVND (reference sequence). With 3 bases removed from V and 6 bases from J, the gap between germline ends came to 6 bases. The CDR3 loop spans 11 amino acids. CDR3 loop: CASSMGREQYF. The DNA for the CDR3 is TGTGCCAGTAGTATGGGGCGCGAGCAGTACTTC.

The rearrangement links TRBV6-1 to TRBJ1-2; a weak D match, TRBD1 (6 bases). CDR3 length: 13 residues. CDR1 and CDR2 from the germline V gene are MNHNS and SASEGT. With 7 bases removed from V and 7 bases from J, the gap between germline ends came to 16 bases. CDR3 bases: TGTGCCAGCATCCTTTCACAGGGAGGTGGCTACACCTTC. This gives the protein CASILSQGGGYTF.

The chain couples TRBV30 to TRBJ2-5; D may correspond to TRBD1 or TRBD2 (5 bases each). The CDR3 consists of 14 residues. Germline lookup yields CDR1 GTSNPN and CDR2 SVGIG (reference sequence). Trimming stripped 1 base from V and 5 bases from J, with 14 bases between. CDR3 in amino acids: CAWSGGFATETQYF. In DNA form, the CDR3 reads TGTGCCTGGAGTGGGGGGTTCGCCACGGAGACCCAGTACTTC.

CDR3 sequence reads: CASRPGGLTDTQYF. In DNA form, the CDR3 reads TGTGCCAGCAGGCCCGGGGGGCTCACAGATACGCAGTATTTT. V is TRBV6-5 and J is TRBJ2-3, with D maybe TRBD2 (7 bases). V was shortened by 6 bases and J by 2 bases, with 12 bases between the two germline ends. Germline V gives CDR1 MNHEY, CDR2 SVGAGI. The CDR3 runs 14 residues.

The genes are TRBV7-8 and TRBJ1-2, with TRBD1 as a possible D gene (5 bases). Germline CDR1 is SGHVS and CDR2 is FQNEAQ. The CDR3 extends over 15 amino acids. V shed 1 base and J shed 1 base, with 10 bases lying between them. As DNA, the CDR3 is TGTGCCAGCAGCTTAGTTGCAGGGCTTAACTATGGCTACACCTTC. It translates to CASSLVAGLNYGYTF.